This TCR beta chain stems from a study of spatial heterogeneity in lung cancer. TCRdb redid the calling of the 5' RACE reads with MiXCR, one entry per CDR3 protein. The data hold over 10,000 distinct CDR3 sequences, with under 6% observed a single time. Time point defined: sample taken at primary tumor resection. This CDR3 comprises 17 residues. V was shortened by 3 bases and J by 7 bases, with 25 bases between the two germline ends. This clonotype was detected ten times or more. Its target is not known. Study-wide findings and caveats: It was found that expanded intratumoral alpha and beta TCR counts tracked tumor mutation counts.

The sample consisted of lung tumor tissue, taken at surgery. The receptor's source is a male donor with early-stage non-small cell lung cancer. V and J are TRBV12-3 or TRBV12-4 and TRBJ2-7, with D possibly matching TRBD1 (7 bases). For the CDR3, the DNA is TGTGCCAGCAGTTTGAAGGGCAACAGGGGTTTGGCGGGAGAGCAGTACTTC. Its protein is CASSLKGNRGLAGEQYF.